This entry lists 30 T cell receptor beta chains sequenced from one sample in a study of T cells in tumors after PD-1 blockade. Data came from immunoSEQ multiplex PCR; TCRdb stores just in-frame clones and leaves some out. This table has approximately 60,000 clones, over 75% appearing once. The material sequenced was PBMCs, taken before anti-PD-1 treatment. The receptors come from a human donor with basal cell carcinoma.

In its sample, this clone was seen a few times. The chain carries TRBV6-1 and TRBJ1-2, with D possibly being TRBD1 (5 bases). Per germline, CDR1 MNHNS and CDR2 SASEGT. This CDR3 contains 14 residues. V was clipped by 1 base and J by 7 bases, with 13 bases between them. The CDR3 loop reads CASSEGGTPVGYTF. The CDR3 DNA follows: TGTGCCAGCAGTGAAGGGGGGACGCCCGTTGGCTACACCTTC.

The V and J genes are TRBV4-1 and TRBJ2-3, with TRBD2 identical over 7 bases. The CDR3 spans 15 residues. In germline, CDR1 is MGHRA, CDR2 YSYEKL. V lost 0 bases to trimming and J lost 3 bases; unmatched junction nucleotides: 3. CDR3 sequence reads: CASSQETGGTDTQYF. CDR3 DNA sequence: TGCGCCAGCAGCCAAGAGACGGGGGGAACAGATACGCAGTATTTT.

The rearrangement links TRBV9 to TRBJ1-2, with D possibly TRBD1 on 6 matching bases. The length of the CDR3 is 11 residues. Trimming removed 4 bases from V and 13 bases from J, with 14 bases in between. CDR1 and CDR2 (germline): SGDLS, YYNGEE. Here the CDR3 DNA reads TGTGCCAGCAGCAGTCGACAGGTTTTCACCTTC. Translated, it gives CASSSRQVFTF. Full variable domain (missing parts from reference TRBV9 and TRBJ1-2): DSGVTQTPKHLITATGQRVTLRCSPRSGDLSVYWYQQSLDQGLQFLIQYYNGEERAKGNILERFSAQQFPDLHSELNLSSLELGDSALYFCASSSRQVFTFGSGTRLTVV.

The V gene is TRBV3-1 (or the pseudogene TRBV3-2), the J gene TRBJ2-5; D remains unclear. Germline V lookup: CDR1 LGHDT, CDR2 YNNKEL (reference sequence). The CDR3 contains 12 residues. Trimming shortened V by 8 bases and J by 9 bases, and 16 bases separated the two germline ends. In DNA, the CDR3 is TGTGCCAGCGAGGAGAAAGATCTGGCCCAGTACTTC. This encodes CASEEKDLAQYF.

The V and J genes are TRBV30 and TRBJ2-1, with D unclear. The CDR3 extends over 15 amino acids. Per germline, CDR1 GTSNPN and CDR2 SVGIG (reference sequence). V lost 0 bases, J lost 1 base, and 10 bases lay in between. Here the CDR3 DNA reads TGTGCCTGGAGTGTAGAAATGGGGTCCTACAATGAGCAGTTCTTC. It encodes CAWSVEMGSYNEQFF.

The chain has TRBV7-8 and TRBJ2-7; D call uncertain. Deletions cut 1 base from V and 1 base from J, with 11 bases between. CDR1 and CDR2 (germline): SGHVS, FQNEAQ. There are 15 residues in the CDR3. CDR3 sequence (DNA): TGTGCCAGCAGCTTAGTAGCTGTTACGTCCTACGAGCAGTACTTC. This gives the protein CASSLVAVTSYEQYF. Drawing the rest from reference TRBV7-8 and TRBJ2-7, the complete variable domain is GAGVSQSPRYKVAKRGQDVALRCDPISGHVSLFWYQQALGQGPEFLTYFQNEAQLDKSGLPSDRFFAERPEGSVSTLKIQRTQQEDSAVYLCASSLVAVTSYEQYFGPGTRLTVT.

This clone was counted between two and nine times. The chain has TRBV6-2 or TRBV6-3 and TRBJ2-1; 10 bases match TRBD2. J was trimmed by 10 bases and V by 5 bases; bases with no gene match: 8. Germline V lookup: CDR1 MNHEY, CDR2 SVGEGT. CDR3 size: 14 residues. CDR3 in DNA: TGTGCCAGCAGTCCCGTAGCGGGGGGAATCGAGCAGTTCTTC. Residues: CASSPVAGGIEQFF.

The rearrangement joins TRBV27 to TRBJ1-1, with D tentatively TRBD1 (5 bases). The CDR3 is 13 amino acids. Trimming removed 4 bases from V and 5 bases from J, with 11 bases in between. Germline-derived CDR1 and CDR2 are MNHEY and SMNVEV (reference sequence). CDR3: CASSSAGHTEAFF. The DNA for the CDR3 is TGTGCCAGCAGTTCGGCGGGGCATACTGAAGCTTTCTTT.

J is TRBJ2-5 and V is TRBV4-1; 10 nucleotides match TRBD1. Trimming at V came to 4 bases and at J to 4 bases, leaving 9 bases not matched to a gene. Germline V gene lookup returns CDR1 MGHRA and CDR2 YSYEKL. The CDR3 runs 16 residues. For the CDR3, the DNA is TGCGCCAGCAGCCCCGGGGACAGGGGCGCGTTAGAGACCCAGTACTTC. Residues: CASSPGDRGALETQYF.

A single count supports this clone. V and J are TRBV6-5 and TRBJ2-5, with D perhaps given as TRBD1 or TRBD2 (5 bases each). Deletions cut 2 bases from V and 4 bases from J, with 17 bases between. Germline values: CDR1 MNHEY, CDR2 SVGAGI. This CDR3 spans 16 amino acids. CDR3 DNA sequence: TGTGCCAGCAGTTACGAGGGGACGCTGGGAAGAGAGACCCAGTACTTC. It is translated as CASSYEGTLGRETQYF.

The gene calls are TRBV24-1 and TRBJ2-3; D is unresolved. The V end was cut by 4 bases, the J end by 2 bases, with 3 bases between. The CDR3 extends over 12 amino acids. In germline, CDR1 is KGHDR, CDR2 SFDVKD. CDR3 bases: TGTGCCACCAGTGACCCCACAGATACGCAGTATTTT. It specifies CATSDPTDTQYF.

CDR3 coding DNA: TGTGCCAGTAGTCCCGGGCGGGGGATCGGCGAGCAGTACTTC. This encodes CASSPGRGIGEQYF. This chain links TRBV19 with TRBJ2-7; 7 positions match TRBD2. V was pared by 5 bases and J by 6 bases, with 10 bases of the junction left unmatched. The CDR3 runs to 14 residues. Germline loops: CDR1 LNHDA, CDR2 SQIVND (reference sequence).

V usage is TRBV5-1 and J usage is TRBJ1-6; D gene unclear. Looked up from germline, CDR1 is SGHRS and CDR2 is YFSETQ. CDR3 size: 15 residues. Trimming stripped 7 bases from V and 8 bases from J, with 19 bases between. This CDR3 reads CASGLMSAADSPLHF. The DNA for the CDR3 is TGCGCCAGCGGACTTATGTCAGCCGCGGATTCACCCCTCCACTTT.

This clone came up once. The CDR3 region is CASSLGGWGPNTEAFF. The CDR3 coding sequence is TGTGCCAGCAGTTTGGGGGGTTGGGGTCCGAACACTGAAGCTTTCTTT. The chain carries TRBV27 and TRBJ1-1; perhaps TRBD1 as D (5 bases). V gave up 3 bases and J gave up 1 base, with 15 bases separating them. Germline V lookup: CDR1 MNHEY, CDR2 SMNVEV (reference sequence). The CDR3 runs 16 residues.

This clone was seen more than once but under ten times. V usage is TRBV6-1 and J usage is TRBJ1-5; D possibly corresponds to TRBD1 (6 bases). The germline V gene has CDR1 MNHNS and CDR2 SASEGT. CDR3 length equals 17 residues. Trimming stripped 6 bases from V and 0 bases from J, with 18 bases between. The CDR3 nucleotides are TGTGCCAGCAGCGAACAGGGAGGATTTAGTAGCAATCAGCCCCAGCATTTT. Protein: CASSEQGGFSSNQPQHF.

The rearrangement uses TRBV29-1 and TRBJ2-5; D is undetermined. From germline, CDR1 is SQVTM and CDR2 ANQGSEA. V was trimmed by 7 bases and J by 6 bases, leaving 15 bases between them. This CDR3 region has 12 residues. The CDR3 loop reads CSADVVGKTQYF. The CDR3 bases are TGCAGCGCCGACGTGGTGGGGAAGACCCAGTACTTC.

The V call is TRBV30, the J call TRBJ2-3; the D is unclear. The germline CDR1 and CDR2 sequences are GTSNPN and SVGIG (reference sequence). V was pared by 0 bases and J by 8 bases, with 6 bases between. The CDR3 contains 11 residues. CDR3: CAWSVQTTQYF. The CDR3 DNA reads as TGTGCCTGGAGTGTACAGACTACGCAGTATTTT.

The chain joins TRBV2 to TRBJ2-7, with TRBD1 identical over 7 bases. CDR1 is SNHLY and CDR2 is FYNNEI in the germline V gene. This CDR3 is 14 amino acids long. With 4 bases clipped from V and 1 base from J, the junction kept 4 bases outside the gene matches. The CDR3 region is CASSGDSLSYEQYF. The CDR3 DNA sequence: TGTGCCAGCAGTGGGGACAGCCTTTCCTACGAGCAGTACTTC. Full variable domain (rest looked up from reference TRBV2 and TRBJ2-7): EPEVTQTPSHQVTQMGQEVILRCVPISNHLYFYWYRQILGQKVEFLVSFYNNEISEKSEIFDDQFSVERPDGSNFTLKIRSTKLEDSAMYFCASSGDSLSYEQYFGPGTRLTVT.

This rearrangement joins TRBV11-1 to TRBJ1-6; D gene unclear. The V end was cut by 2 bases, the J end by 9 bases, with 8 bases between. Germline CDR1 SGHAT, CDR2 FQDESV (reference sequence). The CDR3 has 13 residues. The CDR3 protein is CASSLKGSSPLHF. DNA of the CDR3: TGTGCCAGCAGCTTAAAAGGGAGTTCACCCCTCCACTTT.

The chain uses TRBV30 and TRBJ1-4, with TRBD1 identical over 7 bases. This CDR3 is built from 13 residues. The germline CDR1 and CDR2 sequences are GTSNPN and SVGIG (reference sequence). The junction had 8 bases not matched to a gene; V was cut back by 5 bases and J by 8 bases. Here the CDR3 reads CAWAGTEKEKLFF. CDR3 nucleotide sequence: TGTGCCTGGGCCGGGACAGAGAAAGAAAAACTGTTTTTT.

The rearrangement joins TRBV6-5 to TRBJ2-5, with D perhaps being TRBD1 or TRBD2 (5 bases each). Trimming stripped 3 bases from V and 3 bases from J, with 11 bases between. The germline V gene encodes CDR1 MNHEY and CDR2 SVGAGI. The CDR3 is made up of 14 amino acids. The CDR3: CASSYDGGKETQYF. CDR3 coding DNA: TGTGCCAGCAGTTATGATGGGGGTAAAGAGACCCAGTACTTC.

The rearrangement uses TRBV30 and TRBJ2-5; perhaps TRBD1 as D (6 bases). Germline lookup yields CDR1 GTSNPN and CDR2 SVGIG (reference sequence). V was pared by 2 bases and J by 4 bases, with 8 bases between. The CDR3 runs to 12 residues. The CDR3 region is CAWSTRGETQYF. DNA of the CDR3: TGTGCCTGGAGTACCAGGGGAGAGACCCAGTACTTC.

V and J are TRBV15 and TRBJ2-4; TRBD1 agrees at 10 bases. Germline-derived CDR1 and CDR2 are LNHNV and YYDKDF (reference sequence). V shed 0 bases and J 7 bases; nucleotides not matched to a gene: 3. The CDR3 totals 15 residues. The CDR3 is CATSRDGGQGNIQYF. Here the CDR3 DNA reads TGTGCCACCAGCAGAGATGGGGGACAGGGGAACATTCAGTACTTC. The full variable domain, rest sourced from reference TRBV15 and TRBJ2-4, is DAMVIQNPRYQVTQFGKPVTLSCSQTLNHNVMYWYQQKSSQAPKLLFHYYDKDFNNEADTPDNFQSRRPNTSFCFLDIRSPGLGDTAMYLCATSRDGGQGNIQYFGAGTRLSVL.

The genes are TRBV5-6 and TRBJ1-2; D not certain. The V gene lost 1 base and the J gene lost 0 bases, with 10 bases spanning the gap. The CDR3 runs 15 residues. Per germline, CDR1 SGHDT and CDR2 YYEEEE. The CDR3 bases are TGTGCCAGCAGCTTGTGGCCCAAAGCTAACTATGGCTACACCTTC. This gives the protein CASSLWPKANYGYTF.

This clone was recorded once. The V gene is TRBV19, the J gene TRBJ1-4; D is perhaps TRBD1 (6 bases). This CDR3 contains 14 residues. V was trimmed by 5 bases and J by 4 bases, leaving 11 bases between them. Germline CDR1 is LNHDA and CDR2 is SQIVND (reference sequence). The CDR3 is CASSWIQGNEKLFF. In DNA form, the CDR3 reads TGTGCCAGTAGTTGGATACAGGGTAATGAAAAACTGTTTTTT.

The chain carries TRBV3-1 (or the pseudogene TRBV3-2) and TRBJ2-3; possible D gene TRBD2, 6 bases. V lost 6 bases and J lost 2, with 12 bases in between. CDR1 LGHDT and CDR2 YNNKEL come from the germline V gene (reference sequence). This CDR3 region has 14 residues. CDR3 DNA sequence: TGTGCCAGCAGGGATAGCGGATACACAGATACGCAGTATTTT. Encoded protein: CASRDSGYTDTQYF.

The chain combines TRBV7-2 with TRBJ2-4; D ambiguous. Germline CDR1 is SGHTA and CDR2 is FQGNSA. This CDR3 comprises 16 residues. V was shortened by 4 bases and J by 2 bases, with 15 bases between the two germline ends. The CDR3 DNA sequence: TGTGCCAGCAGCTCCATAGACCCGGTATCCAAAAACATTCAGTACTTC. Residues: CASSSIDPVSKNIQYF.

This clone was counted only a few times. The J gene is TRBJ2-7, the V gene TRBV6-1; no firm D call. The V gene's germline CDR1 is MNHNS and CDR2 SASEGT. The V end was cut by 3 bases, the J end by 3 bases, with 9 bases between. This CDR3 is built from 13 residues. The CDR3 here is CASSEGQLYEQYF. For the CDR3, the DNA is TGTGCCAGCAGTGAGGGCCAGCTCTACGAGCAGTACTTC.

The chain combines TRBV6-5 with TRBJ2-3; D not resolved. Germline assignment: CDR1 MNHEY and CDR2 SVGAGI. V was clipped by 6 bases and J by 6 bases, with 10 bases between them. The CDR3 is 12 residues long. This CDR3 reads CASSSTGDTQYF. CDR3 sequence (DNA): TGTGCCAGCAGCTCGACCGGTGATACGCAGTATTTT.

The genes are TRBV5-4 and TRBJ2-5; TRBD1 is a possible D gene (5 bases). Germline values: CDR1 SGHNT, CDR2 YYREEE (reference sequence). The CDR3 consists of 15 residues. Deletions cut 0 bases from V and 1 base from J, with 10 bases between. The CDR3 nucleotides are TGTGCCAGCAGCTTGGAGAGGACACCCCAAGAGACCCAGTACTTC. Protein sequence: CASSLERTPQETQYF.